Shown below are 20 T cell receptor beta chains from a single sample sequenced in a study of CD8 T cells in ankylosing spondylitis. One entry per CDR3 protein, called by TCRdb with MiXCR from the 5' RACE reads. Among 350,000 to 400,000 distinct CDR3 sequences, 20% were seen once, and the ten largest hold under 15%. Source material: blood, either unsorted or a sorted T cell fraction (not recorded which). The receptors were sampled from a male donor with ankylosing spondylitis or in good health (not recorded which).

This clonotype was seen ten or more times. The J gene is TRBJ2-7, the V gene TRBV28; D is perhaps TRBD1 (6 bases). Trimming took 3 bases from V and 3 from J, leaving 9 bases between them. The CDR3 has 13 amino acids. The germline V gene has CDR1 MDHEN and CDR2 SYDVKM. In DNA, the CDR3 is TGTGCCAGCAGTTTCGGCAGGGGCTACGAGCAGTACTTC. Residues: CASSFGRGYEQYF.

This clonotype was observed a handful of times. The CDR3 region is CASQGAYQETQYF. The CDR3 DNA follows: TGTGCCAGCCAGGGGGCTTACCAAGAGACCCAGTACTTC. V gene TRBV6-1 combines with J gene TRBJ2-5, with TRBD1 identical over 8 bases. This CDR3 has 13 amino acids. In germline, CDR1 is MNHNS, CDR2 SASEGT. V dropped 8 bases and J dropped 0; count of bases not matched to a gene: 2.

The chain employs TRBV12-3 or TRBV12-4 and TRBJ1-4; weak D call: TRBD1 (5 bases). Between the trimmed V and J ends, which lost 7 bases and 7 bases, there was a span of 16 bases. This CDR3 has 14 amino acids. The CDR3 sequence: CASTIGGVGEKLFF. The CDR3 DNA is TGTGCCAGCACCATTGGAGGGGTGGGTGAAAAACTGTTTTTT.

The CDR3 DNA follows: TGCAGTGCTAGAGATCTCGACGGGGCGAGGAATGAGCAGTTCTTC. Translation gives CSARDLDGARNEQFF. V and J are TRBV20-1 and TRBJ2-1, with D perhaps being TRBD1 or TRBD2 (5 bases each). Deletions cut 0 bases from V and 7 bases from J, with 16 bases between. This CDR3 is 15 amino acids long. CDR1 and CDR2 (germline): DFQATT, SNEGSKA (reference sequence).

This clonotype was recorded a few times. The chain uses TRBV12-3 or TRBV12-4 and TRBJ1-1; D is undetermined. This CDR3 region has 12 residues. Trimming shortened V by 5 bases and J by 7 bases, and 11 bases separated the two germline ends. The CDR3 DNA follows: TGTGCCAGCAGTCCCCCGGGGATTGAAGCTTTCTTT. Protein: CASSPPGIEAFF.

The sample holds many counts of this clonotype. The chain is built from TRBV7-9 and TRBJ2-3; 11 nucleotides match TRBD1. CDR3 length: 16 amino acids. The germline CDR1 and CDR2 sequences are SEHNR and FQNEAQ (reference sequence). Unmatched junction bases numbered 10, after V lost 6 bases and J lost 5 bases. CDR3 coding DNA: TGTGCCAGCAGTTATAAACCGGGACAGGGGGAAGATACGCAGTATTTT. This codes for CASSYKPGQGEDTQYF. The full variable domain, in which reference TRBV7-9 and TRBJ2-3 provide the parts outside the CDR3, is DTGVSQNPRHKITKRGQNVTFRCDPISEHNRLYWYRQTLGQGPEFLTYFQNEAQLEKSRLLSDRFSAERPKGSFSTLEIQRTEQGDSAMYLCASSYKPGQGEDTQYFGPGTRLTVL.

This clonotype was detected only a few times. The J gene is TRBJ2-3, the V gene TRBV6-4; D is uncertain. CDR3 size: 13 residues. The germline V gene has CDR1 MRHNA and CDR2 SNTAGT. V lost 4 bases to trimming and J lost 7 bases, with 12 bases between them. The CDR3, as DNA: TGTGCCAGCAGTGTTTCGGAAACCAATACGCAGTATTTT. Protein: CASSVSETNTQYF.

This clonotype was counted between two and nine times. This chain uses TRBV28 with TRBJ2-1, with D unclear. V lost 7 bases to trimming and J lost 0 bases, with 10 bases between them. Per the germline V gene, CDR1 is MDHEN and CDR2 is SYDVKM. There are 14 residues in the CDR3. This CDR3 is CASKRRSSYNEQFF. CDR3 nucleotides: TGTGCCAGCAAAAGAAGGAGCTCCTACAATGAGCAGTTCTTC.

In its sample, this clonotype was seen a few times. The rearrangement links TRBV4-1 to TRBJ1-4, with 9 bases fitting TRBD1. Germline V gene lookup returns CDR1 MGHRA and CDR2 YSYEKL. This CDR3 has 15 amino acids. After removal of 4 bases from V and 3 bases from J, the junction contained 3 bases not matched to a gene. CDR3 coding DNA: TGCGCCAGCAGCCCCGGGACAGGGTCTAATGAAAAACTGTTTTTT. Translated, it gives CASSPGTGSNEKLFF.

This clonotype appeared a few times. V and J are TRBV4-1 and TRBJ1-2; D gene unclear. The CDR3 has 12 amino acids. Trimming shortened V by 0 bases and J by 10 bases, and 9 bases separated the two germline ends. Germline V CDR1 and CDR2: MGHRA, YSYEKL. The CDR3 coding sequence is TGCGCCAGCAGCCAAGATTACGGTGACTACACCTTC. Its translation: CASSQDYGDYTF.

The chain has TRBV4-1 and TRBJ2-7, with D perhaps TRBD2 (6 bases). Germline lookup yields CDR1 MGHRA and CDR2 YSYEKL. Trimming cost V 0 bases and J 2 bases, with 11 bases left between them. The CDR3 is 15 residues long. The CDR3 reads CASSQEEGTTYEQYF. DNA for the CDR3: TGCGCCAGCAGCCAAGAGGAGGGGACCACCTACGAGCAGTACTTC.

The chain is built from TRBV7-3 and TRBJ2-7; D may be TRBD1 or TRBD2 (6 bases each). Deletions cut 2 bases from V and 5 bases from J, with 13 bases between. CDR3 size: 14 residues. Germline CDR1 reads SGHTA; CDR2 reads FQGTGA. This chain's CDR3 is CASSLVGGQDEQYF. CDR3 coding DNA: TGTGCCAGCAGCTTAGTCGGGGGCCAGGACGAGCAGTACTTC.

This clonotype has just a few counts. The chain uses TRBV4-2 and TRBJ2-1, with 8 bases matching TRBD2. Germline assignment: CDR1 LGHNA and CDR2 YNFKEQ. The CDR3 sequence is 16 residues long. V was clipped by 4 bases and J by 2 bases; unmatched bases: 7. CDR3 nucleotide sequence: TGTGCCAGCAGCCCCTTCGGGGGGGGCCCCTACAATGAGCAGTTCTTC. Amino acids: CASSPFGGGPYNEQFF.

The sample holds a few counts of this clonotype. The chain employs TRBV20-1 and TRBJ2-1; 9 bases are a match to TRBD1. The CDR3 runs 16 residues. Germline-derived CDR1 and CDR2 are DFQATT and SNEGSKA (reference sequence). J gave up 0 bases and V 3 bases, and 6 bases lay outside the gene matches. CDR3 nucleotides: TGCAGTGCTAGGACAGGGGGGACAAGCTCCTACAATGAGCAGTTCTTC. Its translation: CSARTGGTSSYNEQFF.

The chain has TRBV29-1 and TRBJ1-2, with D possibly TRBD1 on 6 matching bases. Germline V gives CDR1 SQVTM, CDR2 ANQGSEA. The CDR3 spans 14 residues. V was pared by 7 bases and J by 3 bases, with 18 bases between. In nucleotides, the CDR3 is TGCAGCGCTTATACAGGGACAAGGGACTATGGCTACACCTTC. Encoded protein: CSAYTGTRDYGYTF.

The chain recombines TRBV6-6 with TRBJ1-5; no clear D gene. Germline V gives CDR1 MNHNY, CDR2 SVGAGI (reference sequence). The CDR3 has 13 amino acids. V lost 6 bases and J lost 3, with 9 bases in between. CDR3 nucleotides: TGTGCCAGCAGCCATGGACCCAATCAGCCCCAGCATTTT. It translates to CASSHGPNQPQHF.

Only a few counts were recorded for this clonotype. V gene TRBV11-2 combines with J gene TRBJ1-2, with 8 bases matching TRBD1. Germline V gene data show CDR1 as SGHAT and CDR2 as FQNNGV. Trimming cost V 4 bases and J 4 bases; bases outside gene matches: 2. There are 13 residues in the CDR3. The CDR3 region is CASSSGQAYGYTF. The DNA of the CDR3 is TGTGCCAGCAGCTCGGGACAGGCCTATGGCTACACCTTC.

The CDR3 nucleotides are TGTGCCAGCAAACAAGGTGTCATACTAGCGGGGGCCATTAGCTCCTACGAGCAGTACTTC. Protein sequence: CASKQGVILAGAISSYEQYF. The rearrangement uses TRBV2 and TRBJ2-7; 11 positions match TRBD2. This CDR3 region has 20 residues. The J segment lost 0 bases and the V segment lost 7 bases, leaving 20 bases of the junction unmatched. Germline V gene data show CDR1 as SNHLY and CDR2 as FYNNEI.

This clonotype was seen just once. This CDR3 is missing its conserved last phenylalanine or tryptophan, likely due to a read error. V is TRBV7-8 and J is TRBJ2-1, with TRBD1 identical over 8 bases. The trim removed 5 bases at V and 0 bases at J, leaving 6 bases unmatched. The CDR3 runs 16 residues. Looked up from germline, CDR1 is SGHVS and CDR2 is FQNEAQ. The CDR3 DNA is TGTGCCAGCAGCCTACAGGGGGTCGTCTCCTACAATGAGCAGTTCTTA. It yields the protein CASSLQGVVSYNEQFL.

The chain is built from TRBV5-5 and TRBJ2-7; 7 nucleotides match TRBD1. CDR1 and CDR2 from the germline V gene are SGHKS and YYEKEE (reference sequence). The trim removed 5 bases at V and 1 base at J, leaving 12 bases unmatched. The CDR3 has 16 residues. DNA of the CDR3: TGTGCCAGCAGTCCCCTGCCCACAGGGGATTCCTACGAGCAGTACTTC. Protein sequence: CASSPLPTGDSYEQYF.